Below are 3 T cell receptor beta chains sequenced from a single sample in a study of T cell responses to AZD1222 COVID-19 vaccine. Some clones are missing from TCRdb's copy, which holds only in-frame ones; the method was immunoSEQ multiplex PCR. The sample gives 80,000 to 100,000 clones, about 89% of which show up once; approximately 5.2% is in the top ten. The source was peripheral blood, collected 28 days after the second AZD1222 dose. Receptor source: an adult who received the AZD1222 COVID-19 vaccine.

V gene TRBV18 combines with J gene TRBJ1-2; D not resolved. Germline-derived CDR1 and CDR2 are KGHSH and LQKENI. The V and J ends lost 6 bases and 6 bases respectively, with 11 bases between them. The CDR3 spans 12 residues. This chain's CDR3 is CASSEEVDGYTF. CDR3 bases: TGTGCCAGCTCCGAAGAGGTTGATGGCTACACCTTC.

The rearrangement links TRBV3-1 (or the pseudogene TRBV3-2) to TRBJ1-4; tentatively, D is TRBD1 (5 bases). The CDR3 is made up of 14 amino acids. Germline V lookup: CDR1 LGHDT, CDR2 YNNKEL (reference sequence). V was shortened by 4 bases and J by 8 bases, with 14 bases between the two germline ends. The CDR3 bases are TGTGCCAGCAGCCCCTGGGGGATCCAAGAAAAACTGTTTTTT. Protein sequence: CASSPWGIQEKLFF.

The CDR3 region is CASSVGQRYNEQFF. CDR3 in DNA: TGTGCCAGCAGCGTAGGGCAGAGATACAATGAGCAGTTCTTC. The V call is TRBV9, the J call TRBJ2-1; D is uncertain. CDR1 is SGDLS, CDR2 YYNGEE, per germline. CDR3 length equals 14 residues. The V and J ends lost 0 bases and 4 bases respectively, with 8 bases between them.